The 18 T cell receptor beta chains below all came from one sample that was sequenced in a study of patients and donors after allogeneic stem cell transplantation. TCRdb called the RT-PCR reads again in MiXCR, with one record for every CDR3 protein. The sample lists approximately 160,000 distinct CDR3 sequences, about 30% seen once, with about 3% in the top ten. Sequencing was done on a sample of blood, either unsorted or a sorted T cell fraction (not recorded which). These receptors came from a human donor who was either an allogeneic HSCT recipient or a stem cell or donor lymphocyte infusion donor (not recorded which). It is not recorded whose cells these are; they may come from a transplant donor.

This chain connects TRBV6-5 to TRBJ2-7; maybe TRBD2 (5 bases). The CDR3 runs 13 residues. CDR1 and CDR2 (germline): MNHEY, SVGAGI. Deletions cut 11 bases from V and 6 bases from J, with 20 bases between. CDR3 DNA: TGTGCCCAGCGGCTCCCGAAAGAGCGCGAGCAGTACTTC. Its translation is CAQRLPKEREQYF.

This clonotype was counted ten times or more. The chain is built from TRBV10-3 and TRBJ1-1; possibly TRBD1 for D (6 bases). In germline, CDR1 is ENHRY, CDR2 SYGVKD. The CDR3 has 14 amino acids. Trimming removed 6 bases at V and 1 base at J, with 12 bases between. This CDR3 reads CAISVRQENTEAFF. The CDR3 DNA is TGTGCCATCAGCGTCCGACAGGAGAACACTGAAGCTTTCTTT.

This clonotype was recorded a few times. The chain uses TRBV18 and TRBJ1-2, with a possible D match to TRBD1 (5 bases). Trimming pared 5 bases from V and 5 bases from J, leaving 15 bases between. Looked up from germline, CDR1 is KGHSH and CDR2 is LQKENI. This CDR3 spans 14 amino acids. CDR3 in amino acids: CASSGNRDPYGYTF. The CDR3 DNA follows: TGTGCCAGCTCAGGAAACCGGGACCCATATGGCTACACCTTC. Filled out from reference TRBV18 and TRBJ1-2, the complete variable domain reads NAGVMQNPRHLVRRRGQEARLRCSPMKGHSHVYWYRQLPEEGLKFMVYLQKENIIDESGMPKERFSAEFPKEGPSILRIQQVVRGDSAAYFCASSGNRDPYGYTFGSGTRLTVV.

This chain connects TRBV7-2 to TRBJ2-5, with D tentatively TRBD2 (6 bases). Germline assignment: CDR1 SGHTA and CDR2 FQGNSA. The CDR3 covers 13 residues. V lost 3 bases and J lost 3, with 8 bases in between. This chain's CDR3 is CASSLEREETQYF. CDR3 nucleotides: TGTGCCAGCAGCTTGGAGCGGGAAGAGACCCAGTACTTC.

This rearrangement joins TRBV21-1 to TRBJ1-1. TRBV21-1 is a known pseudogene. CDR3 length equals 15 residues. The CDR3 DNA follows: TGTGCCAGCAGCAATACCGGCGGGGTGGGCACTGAAGCTTTCTTT. This translates into CASSNTGGVGTEAFF.

The chain recombines TRBV7-8 with TRBJ2-1; 7 positions match TRBD2. V dropped 5 bases and J dropped 2; count of bases not matched to a gene: 9. The germline V gene has CDR1 SGHVS and CDR2 FQNEAQ. The CDR3 runs 16 residues. CDR3 in amino acids: CASSPRVLAAYNEQFF. CDR3 sequence (DNA): TGTGCCAGCAGCCCGCGGGTGCTAGCGGCCTACAATGAGCAGTTCTTC.

This clonotype was observed a few times. The chain couples TRBV20-1 to TRBJ1-5; no clear D. CDR3 size: 15 residues. The V gene's germline CDR1 is DFQATT and CDR2 SNEGSKA (reference sequence). The V end was cut by 1 base, the J end by 3 bases, with 13 bases between. The CDR3 coding sequence is TGCAGTGCTAGAGCCCCCGGCAGCATCAATCAGCCCCAGCATTTT. Protein product: CSARAPGSINQPQHF.

This rearrangement joins TRBV7-6 to TRBJ2-6; TRBD1 matches 7 bases. The ends lost 5 bases at V and 2 bases at J; junction bases unmatched: 6. The germline CDR1 and CDR2 sequences are SGHVS and FNYEAQ. This CDR3 is built from 16 residues. The CDR3 spells CASSLRTGTGANVLTF. The CDR3 DNA follows: TGTGCCAGCAGCCTCCGGACAGGAACTGGGGCCAACGTCCTGACTTTC.

In this sample, this clonotype turned up a few times. The chain employs TRBV21-1 and TRBJ2-5. TRBV21-1 is noted as a pseudogene. CDR3 length equals 12 residues. The CDR3 loop is CASSKSEETQYF. The CDR3 DNA sequence: TGTGCCAGCAGCAAATCGGAGGAGACCCAGTACTTC.

The rearrangement uses TRBV20-1 and TRBJ2-1; unclear D gene. Germline CDR1 is DFQATT and CDR2 is SNEGSKA (reference sequence). V was cut by 3 bases and J by 8 bases, with 5 bases left in between. The CDR3 sequence is 10 residues long. The CDR3, as DNA: TGCAGTGCTAGTAGATATGAGCAGTTCTTC. Translated, it gives CSASRYEQFF.

J is TRBJ1-5 and V is TRBV20-1, with 7 bases matching TRBD1. CDR3 length: 13 amino acids. CDR1 DFQATT and CDR2 SNEGSKA come from the germline V gene (reference sequence). Unmatched junction bases numbered 4, after V lost 1 base and J lost 7 bases. For the CDR3, the DNA is TGCAGTGCTAGAGGACAGGGACAGCAGCCCCAGCATTTT. Protein product: CSARGQGQQPQHF.

This chain joins TRBV20-1 and TRBJ1-5, with 7 bases fitting TRBD1. The CDR3 length is 17 residues. V gave up 1 base and J gave up 3 bases; unmatched junction bases: 12. Germline CDR1 is DFQATT and CDR2 is SNEGSKA (reference sequence). In DNA, the CDR3 is TGCAGTGCTAGAGGAATTACAGGGGTGAGAGTCAATCAGCCCCAGCATTTT. Protein product: CSARGITGVRVNQPQHF.

There are a few counts of this clonotype. The genes are TRBV4-2 and TRBJ2-5, with D maybe TRBD2 (6 bases). Trimming cost V 1 base and J 3 bases, with 9 bases left between them. This CDR3 region has 14 residues. Germline V gene data show CDR1 as LGHNA and CDR2 as YNFKEQ. The chain's CDR3 is CASSQGRAEETQYF. For the CDR3, the DNA is TGTGCCAGCAGCCAAGGGAGGGCCGAAGAGACCCAGTACTTC.

The sample holds many counts of this clonotype. J is TRBJ1-6 and V is TRBV5-1, with TRBD1 matching over 8 bases. The J segment lost 0 bases and the V segment lost 0 bases, leaving 2 bases of the junction unmatched. Germline CDR1 is SGHRS and CDR2 is YFSETQ. The CDR3 is 17 residues long. This chain's CDR3 is CASSLGQGSSYNSPLHF. In DNA, the CDR3 is TGCGCCAGCAGCTTGGGACAGGGGAGCTCCTATAATTCACCCCTCCACTTT.

The table lists this clonotype with a few counts. The chain has TRBV20-1 and TRBJ2-1, with D unclear. The V end lost 5 bases, the J end lost 5 bases, and 13 bases lay between the germline ends. This CDR3 has 13 amino acids. Per the germline V gene, CDR1 is DFQATT and CDR2 is SNEGSKA (reference sequence). The CDR3 loop is CSAVLGWHNEQFF. As DNA, the CDR3 is TGCAGTGCTGTCCTCGGGTGGCACAATGAGCAGTTCTTC.

The chain recombines TRBV20-1 with TRBJ2-3, with TRBD2 identical over 9 bases. CDR1 and CDR2 (germline): DFQATT, SNEGSKA (reference sequence). There are 17 residues in the CDR3. V trimming: 1 base; J trimming: 0 bases; junction bases outside the gene matches: 8. The CDR3 loop reads CSARAWGREGSTDTQYF. CDR3 in DNA: TGCAGTGCTAGAGCCTGGGGGCGGGAGGGTAGCACAGATACGCAGTATTTT.

The chain combines TRBV12-3 or TRBV12-4 with TRBJ2-2, with a weak D call TRBD2 (6 bases). Trimming stripped 7 bases from V and 5 bases from J, with 26 bases between. The CDR3 loop spans 18 amino acids. In DNA form, the CDR3 reads TGTGCCAGCACCCGCGGAAGAAGCGGGCTCACGGAAACCGGGGAGCTGTTTTTT. Translation: CASTRGRSGLTETGELFF.

V and J are TRBV10-3 and TRBJ1-1; possibly TRBD1 for D (6 bases). CDR3 length equals 11 residues. Deletions cut 8 bases from V and 7 bases from J, with 11 bases between. In germline, CDR1 is ENHRY, CDR2 SYGVKD. The CDR3 loop is CAIQTGGEAFF. CDR3 DNA sequence: TGTGCCATCCAGACAGGAGGTGAAGCTTTCTTT.